The 13 T cell receptor beta chains below were found in one sample sequenced in a study of cytomegalovirus exposure and HLA in healthy donors. The assay was immunoSEQ multiplex PCR, and TCRdb's table has in-frame clones only and misses some. The profile shows about 360,000 clones, around 86% of them singletons. Sequencing was done on a sample of PBMCs. The receptors come from a young woman in good health and CMV-seronegative.

This clone was picked up one time. The chain joins TRBV19 to TRBJ2-7; a weak D match, TRBD1 (6 bases). CDR3 length: 15 residues. Germline loops: CDR1 LNHDA, CDR2 SQIVND (reference sequence). Between the trimmed V and J ends, which lost 3 bases and 2 bases, there was a span of 14 bases. The CDR3 loop reads CASSMGQGYTYEQYF. The CDR3 DNA reads as TGTGCCAGTAGTATGGGTCAGGGGTACACCTACGAGCAGTACTTC.

V usage is TRBV7-9 and J usage is TRBJ1-1; D not resolved. The V end lost 1 base, the J end lost 10 bases, and 4 bases lay between the germline ends. The CDR3 has 10 residues. Per germline, CDR1 SEHNR and CDR2 FQNEAQ (reference sequence). The CDR3 region is CASSLGAAFF. DNA of the CDR3: TGTGCCAGCAGCTTAGGGGCAGCTTTCTTT.

The rearrangement links TRBV29-1 to TRBJ2-2, with TRBD2 matching over 7 bases. The CDR3 totals 16 residues. Trimming removed 4 bases from V and 3 bases from J; junction bases left unmatched: 11. Germline V lookup: CDR1 SQVTM, CDR2 ANQGSEA. Here the CDR3 reads CSVGSGTRHYTGELFF. DNA of the CDR3: TGCAGCGTTGGGAGCGGGACCCGTCATTACACCGGGGAGCTGTTTTTT.

The V and J genes are TRBV6-1 and TRBJ1-4; TRBD1 is a possible D gene (6 bases). The CDR3 covers 14 residues. V was clipped by 6 bases and J by 8 bases, with 16 bases between them. Germline V CDR1 and CDR2: MNHNS, SASEGT. Here the CDR3 reads CASRYLGGPEKLFF. The DNA for the CDR3 is TGTGCCAGCAGATATTTGGGGGGGCCGGAAAAACTGTTTTTT.

The chain recombines TRBV7-9 with TRBJ1-1, with unresolved D. The V gene lost 4 bases and the J gene lost 4 bases, with 16 bases spanning the gap. CDR3 size: 15 residues. Germline V gives CDR1 SEHNR, CDR2 FQNEAQ (reference sequence). This CDR3 is CASSSGLVLATEAFF. As DNA, the CDR3 is TGTGCCAGCAGCTCGGGGTTGGTGTTGGCCACTGAAGCTTTCTTT. Using reference TRBV7-9 and TRBJ1-1 for the parts outside the CDR3, the full variable domain is DTGVSQNPRHKITKRGQNVTFRCDPISEHNRLYWYRQTLGQGPEFLTYFQNEAQLEKSRLLSDRFSAERPKGSFSTLEIQRTEQGDSAMYLCASSSGLVLATEAFFGQGTRLTVV.

The chain couples TRBV2 to TRBJ2-7; tentatively, D is TRBD2 (6 bases). CDR3 size: 14 residues. CDR1 and CDR2 (germline): SNHLY, FYNNEI. Trimming stripped 7 bases from V and 5 bases from J, with 18 bases between. The CDR3 protein is CASIPLSGDHEQYF. The CDR3 region has the DNA TGTGCCAGCATCCCCCTGTCGGGAGATCACGAGCAGTACTTC.

Notes on this clone: The sample holds other DNA sequences that translate to the same CDR3. The chain joins TRBV30 to TRBJ2-5; 9 nucleotides match TRBD1. The CDR3 is 14 amino acids. The V and J ends lost 2 bases and 4 bases, in that order; junction bases with no gene match: 5. In germline, CDR1 is GTSNPN, CDR2 SVGIG (reference sequence). In nucleotides, the CDR3 is TGTGCCTGGAGTCCGGGACAGGGTCGAGAGACCCAGTACTTC. Protein: CAWSPGQGRETQYF.

The table lists this clone with a few counts. This chain joins TRBV28 and TRBJ1-6; tentatively, D is TRBD1 (6 bases). V was trimmed by 6 bases and J by 7 bases, leaving 13 bases between them. The germline V gene encodes CDR1 MDHEN and CDR2 SYDVKM. This CDR3 spans 14 amino acids. The CDR3 here is CASRPGTTNSPLHF. The CDR3 DNA sequence: TGTGCCAGCAGGCCCGGGACAACGAATTCACCCCTCCACTTT.

The V and J genes are TRBV30 and TRBJ2-6; D is possibly TRBD2 (5 bases). The CDR3 contains 16 residues. V lost 2 bases to trimming and J lost 4 bases, with 15 bases between them. The germline gives CDR1 GTSNPN, CDR2 SVGIG (reference sequence). The CDR3 region has the DNA TGTGCCTGGAGTAAAAAAGGGAGCCGGGGGGCCAACGTCCTGACTTTC. Its translation is CAWSKKGSRGANVLTF.

The rearrangement links TRBV15 to TRBJ2-1, with 15 bases lining up with TRBD2. The CDR3 covers 18 residues. Losses at the gene ends were 2 bases for V and 2 bases for J; bases not matched to a gene: 4. CDR1 LNHNV and CDR2 YYDKDF come from the germline V gene (reference sequence). CDR3 DNA sequence: TGTGCCACCAGCAGACGGACTAGCGGGAGGGCCGCCTACAATGAGCAGTTCTTC. It yields the protein CATSRRTSGRAAYNEQFF.

The CDR3 coding sequence is TGTGCCAGCAGGTCCCGGGACAGGGGGCAAACCGGGGAGCTGTTTTTT. It codes for CASRSRDRGQTGELFF. The gene calls are TRBV2 and TRBJ2-2; 12 nucleotides align to TRBD1. This CDR3 is built from 16 residues. J was trimmed by 5 bases and V by 6 bases; bases with no gene match: 7. Germline V gene sequence: CDR1 SNHLY, CDR2 FYNNEI.

The chain employs TRBV5-1 and TRBJ2-3; the D gene is possibly TRBD1 (6 bases). With 0 bases removed from V and 4 bases from J, the gap between germline ends came to 12 bases. Germline V lookup: CDR1 SGHRS, CDR2 YFSETQ. This CDR3 is built from 15 residues. Here the CDR3 reads CASSLGGQGADTQYF. The CDR3 nucleotides read TGCGCCAGCAGCTTGGGGGGGCAAGGCGCAGATACGCAGTATTTT.

The sample holds one count of this clone. This rearrangement joins TRBV2 to TRBJ2-2; no clear D. CDR1 and CDR2 (germline): SNHLY, FYNNEI. With 4 bases removed from V and 6 bases from J, the gap between germline ends came to 6 bases. This CDR3 has 12 residues. This chain's CDR3 is CASSVSSGELFF. CDR3 bases: TGTGCCAGCAGTGTCTCCTCCGGGGAGCTGTTTTTT.